This paragraph covers one T cell receptor (beta chain) sequence. This sample was taken from a study of blood T cell repertoires in COVID-19. The wider study: Samples taken during acute and convalescent COVID-19 were collected in the United States, Italy and Spain. Sources were T cells, B-cell-depleted T cells, or PBMCs; the material itself was cDNA or gDNA.

Germline V gene lookup returns CDR1 SEHNR and CDR2 FQNEAQ (reference sequence). V lost 4 bases to trimming and J lost 5 bases; unmatched junction nucleotides: 9. The CDR3 is 15 amino acids. Repertoires were generated with immunoSEQ multiplex PCR, while TCRdb's copy carries only in-frame clones and drops some. The profile shows around 250,000 clones, roughly nine tenths of them singletons. Sequencing was performed on PBMCs or T cells enriched from blood (not recorded which). The clonotype was recovered from a human donor in a cohort exposed to, infected with or recovered from COVID-19 (not recorded which). The donor label of this sample is uncertain. The rearrangement uses TRBV7-9 and TRBJ1-1; 8 bases map to TRBD1. CDR3 residues: CASSSQDRAGTEAFF. The CDR3 DNA follows: TGTGCCAGCAGCTCGCAGGACAGGGCGGGGACTGAAGCTTTCTTT. The full variable domain, in which reference TRBV7-9 and TRBJ1-1 provide the parts outside the CDR3, is DTGVSQNPRHKITKRGQNVTFRCDPISEHNRLYWYRQTLGQGPEFLTYFQNEAQLEKSRLLSDRFSAERPKGSFSTLEIQRTEQGDSAMYLCASSSQDRAGTEAFFGQGTRLTVV.